This TCR beta chain was captured by sequencing in a study of blood T cell repertoires in COVID-19. The ends were cut back, 1 base at V and 6 bases at J, with 10 bases in the middle. The CDR3 extends over 14 amino acids. Germline lookup yields CDR1 LNHDA and CDR2 SQIVND (reference sequence). The Seattle patients joined while their infection was active and were tracked longitudinally afterward. Clones were read by immunoSEQ multiplex PCR, and TCRdb kept only the in-frame ones, dropping some. This sample carries about 370,000 clones, around 89% of them seen once, and the ten largest clones take approximately 3%.

The sample consisted of peripheral blood. The sequence was collected from a woman aged 25 to 39 with COVID-19, enrolled during active disease. The rearrangement joins TRBV19 to TRBJ2-1; D possibly corresponds to TRBD1 (5 bases). CDR3 coding DNA: TGTGCCAGTAGTATAGTTGCAGGGCCCAATGAGCAGTTCTTC. Amino acid sequence: CASSIVAGPNEQFF.